The 8 T cell receptor beta chains below come from one sample, sequenced in a study of cytomegalovirus exposure and HLA in healthy donors. In the PCR, 60 Vbeta and 13 Jbeta primers were used. Clones were sequenced by immunoSEQ multiplex PCR, and TCRdb holds only the in-frame ones, with some missing. The table lists about 92,000 clones, roughly 74% of them singletons. Sequenced: PBMCs. These TCRs come from a woman between 18 and 29 years old in good health and CMV-seropositive.

The genes are TRBV27 and TRBJ2-2, with 12 bases identical to TRBD2. J was trimmed by 7 bases and V by 7 bases; bases with no gene match: 10. This CDR3 comprises 16 residues. Germline CDR1 and CDR2: MNHEY and SMNVEV (reference sequence). The CDR3 protein is CASKGLAGFGGGELFF. The CDR3 region has the DNA TGTGCCAGCAAAGGACTAGCGGGGTTTGGTGGCGGGGAGCTGTTTTTT.

The J gene is TRBJ2-5, the V gene TRBV4-2; 7 bases match TRBD1. The length of the CDR3 is 15 residues. The germline V gene has CDR1 LGHNA and CDR2 YNFKEQ. The J segment lost 1 base and the V segment lost 1 base, leaving 3 bases of the junction unmatched. CDR3 DNA: TGTGCCAGCAGCCAAGGATCAGGGGGCCAAGAGACCCAGTACTTC. Its protein is CASSQGSGGQETQYF.

This chain joins TRBV28 and TRBJ1-2, with 8 bases aligning to TRBD1. Trimming took 5 bases from V and 4 from J; bases not matched to a gene: 21. From germline, CDR1 is MDHEN and CDR2 SYDVKM. This CDR3 comprises 19 residues. CDR3 in DNA: TGTGCCAGCAGTCAACACTCGACAGGGGTTGGGGTCTTGCTCTATGGCTACACCTTC. The encoded protein is CASSQHSTGVGVLLYGYTF.

The V call is TRBV9, the J call TRBJ2-2, with D unresolved. The germline gives CDR1 SGDLS, CDR2 YYNGEE. The CDR3 contains 13 residues. V was cut by 5 bases and J by 4 bases, with 9 bases left in between. DNA of the CDR3: TGTGCCAGCAGTTTGAGTGGCACCGGGGAGCTGTTTTTT. Translated: CASSLSGTGELFF.

V and J are TRBV18 and TRBJ1-1; the D is unclear. The CDR3 loop spans 15 amino acids. The V gene's germline CDR1 is KGHSH and CDR2 LQKENI. V was shortened by 0 bases and J by 0 bases, with 8 bases between the two germline ends. Here the CDR3 DNA reads TGTGCCAGCTCACCACCCTCCAGGCTGAACACTGAAGCTTTCTTT. Amino acids: CASSPPSRLNTEAFF.

This clone was detected a few times. The chain employs TRBV6-6 and TRBJ2-3; 9 bases are a match to TRBD2. V shed 0 bases, J shed 5 bases, and the junction held 3 bases outside the gene matches. CDR1 is MNHNY and CDR2 is SVGAGI in the germline V gene (reference sequence). The CDR3 contains 15 residues. CDR3 nucleotides: TGTGCCAGCAGTTACTCTAGCGGGAGTAAAGATACGCAGTATTTT. Translating gives CASSYSSGSKDTQYF.

The chain is built from TRBV7-9 and TRBJ1-4; D possibly corresponds to TRBD1 (5 bases). Looked up from germline, CDR1 is SEHNR and CDR2 is FQNEAQ (reference sequence). The CDR3 consists of 14 residues. Trimming stripped 3 bases from V and 4 bases from J, with 9 bases between. The CDR3 DNA reads as TGTGCCAGCAGCTTTCGACAGTTTAATGAAAAACTGTTTTTT. This sequence encodes CASSFRQFNEKLFF.

The chain is built from TRBV27 and TRBJ2-3, with 8 bases identical to TRBD1. The CDR3 totals 15 residues. V lost 3 bases and J lost 1; bases outside the gene matches: 3. CDR1 and CDR2 from the germline V gene are MNHEY and SMNVEV (reference sequence). CDR3 in amino acids: CASSFQGARTDTQYF. In DNA, the CDR3 is TGTGCCAGCAGTTTCCAGGGGGCCCGCACAGATACGCAGTATTTT.